The sequence of this TCR beta chain was determined in a study of beta chain features in type 1 diabetes. Study-level information: Taken together, all samples contributed nearly 110 million examined sorted cells.

About this clone itself: Its antigen is not identified.

What was sequenced were expressed TCRB transcripts, since all of the isolated RNA had been reverse transcribed. Clones were read by immunoSEQ multiplex PCR, and TCRdb kept only the in-frame ones, dropping some. The sample has roughly 250,000 clones, about 71% seen once. Staining for CD45RO/CCR7/CD25/CD127/CD95/CD27 allowed sorting of CD4+ naive, central memory, regulatory and stem cell-like memory cells. The germline gives CDR1 PRHDT, CDR2 FYEKMQ (reference sequence). This CDR3 is built from 17 residues. J gave up 0 bases and V 5 bases, and 8 bases lay outside the gene matches. Study findings and constraints: When VDJ junctions were examined, type 1 diabetes patients showed fewer insertions and more deletions.

The TCR comes from a man aged 25 to 45 in good health. V is TRBV13 and J is TRBJ2-1; TRBD2 matches at 9 bases. Sequencing was carried out using naive CD4+ T cells from blood. The CDR3 here is CASSGLQRGVSYNEQFF. The CDR3 nucleotides read TGTGCCAGCAGCGGCCTCCAGCGGGGGGTCTCCTACAATGAGCAGTTCTTC.